This T cell receptor beta chain was captured in a study of shared clonotypes between healthy human individuals. Produced via immunoSEQ multiplex PCR; TCRdb's table is partial and in-frame only. The sample contains about 2,500,000 clones, approximately 92% of which appear only once. Germline-derived CDR1 and CDR2 are SEHNR and FQNEAQ (reference sequence). CDR3 size: 12 residues. In regard to this clone: The germline gene is not matched at one end of the junction; a read error may be the cause.

The rearrangement uses TRBV7-9 and TRBJ2-7; TRBD1 aligns across 8 bases. This TCR was sampled from a man between 18 and 29 years old in good health. Sequencing input: naive CD4+ T cells sorted from blood. Subset: CD45RA+ positively selected. The CDR3 here is CASSDPPGGAFF. The DNA of the CDR3 is TGTGCCAGCAGCGACCCCCCAGGGGGCGCGTTCTTC.